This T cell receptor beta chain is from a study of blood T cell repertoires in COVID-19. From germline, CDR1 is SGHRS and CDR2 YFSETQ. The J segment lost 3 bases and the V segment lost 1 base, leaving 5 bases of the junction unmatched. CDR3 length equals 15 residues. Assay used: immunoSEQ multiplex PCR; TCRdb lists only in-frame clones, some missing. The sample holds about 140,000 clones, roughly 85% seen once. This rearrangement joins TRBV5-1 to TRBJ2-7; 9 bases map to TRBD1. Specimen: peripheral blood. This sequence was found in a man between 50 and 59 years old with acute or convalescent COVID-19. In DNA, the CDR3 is TGCGCCAGCAGCTTGTCAGGGACAGGGTTCTACGAGCAGTACTTC. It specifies CASSLSGTGFYEQYF. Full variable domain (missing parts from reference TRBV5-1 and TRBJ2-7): KAGVTQTPRYLIKTRGQQVTLSCSPISGHRSVSWYQQTPGQGLQFLFEYFSETQRNKGNFPGRFSGRQFSNSRSEMNVSTLELGDSALYLCASSLSGTGFYEQYFGPGTRLTVT.